The present TCR beta chain was sequenced within a study of cytomegalovirus exposure and HLA in healthy donors. As for the study in general: Earlier sequencing of approximately 200 million T cells yielded approximately 120 million unique TCR beta sequences.

The CDR3 consists of 15 residues. Unmatched junction bases numbered 3, after V lost 0 bases and J lost 4 bases. CDR1 is SGDLS, CDR2 YYNGEE, per germline. Primers for the PCR totalled 60 Vbeta and 13 Jbeta. The method was immunoSEQ multiplex PCR; TCRdb's version includes in-frame clones alone and lacks a portion of them. In the table there are 150,000 or so clones, 70% to 80% of which are singletons. Sequenced input: PBMCs. The chain employs TRBV9 and TRBJ2-5; 10 bases are shared with TRBD2. This sequence originates from a man aged 30 to 45 in good health and CMV-seronegative. For the CDR3, the DNA is TGTGCCAGCAGCGTAGCAGCGGGGGGGCCAGAGACCCAGTACTTC. Amino acid sequence: CASSVAAGGPETQYF.